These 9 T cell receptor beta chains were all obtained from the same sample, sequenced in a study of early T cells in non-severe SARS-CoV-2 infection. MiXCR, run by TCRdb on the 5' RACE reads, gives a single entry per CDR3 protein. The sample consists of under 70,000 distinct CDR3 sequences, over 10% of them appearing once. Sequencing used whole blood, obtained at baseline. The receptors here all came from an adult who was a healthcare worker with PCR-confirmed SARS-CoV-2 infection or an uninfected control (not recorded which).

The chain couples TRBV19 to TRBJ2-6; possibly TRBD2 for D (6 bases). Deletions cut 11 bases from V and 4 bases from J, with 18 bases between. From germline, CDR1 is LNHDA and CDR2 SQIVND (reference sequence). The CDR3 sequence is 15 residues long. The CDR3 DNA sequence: TGTGCCGCAAGGACCGGGGGTTCCGGGGCCAACGTCCTGACTTTC. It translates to CAARTGGSGANVLTF.

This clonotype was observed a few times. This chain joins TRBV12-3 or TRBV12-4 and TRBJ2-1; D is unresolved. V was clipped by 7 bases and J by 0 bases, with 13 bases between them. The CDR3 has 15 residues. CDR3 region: CASKSTGRSYNEQFF. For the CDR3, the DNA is TGTGCCAGCAAAAGCACGGGCCGCTCCTACAATGAGCAGTTCTTC.

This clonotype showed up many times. The CDR3 DNA reads as TGTGCCAGCAGCTTAGAACCCGGGTTGAATCAGCCCCAGCATTTT. It translates to CASSLEPGLNQPQHF. The genes are TRBV7-6 and TRBJ1-5; D call uncertain. The germline V gene encodes CDR1 SGHVS and CDR2 FNYEAQ. Trimming left V 1 base short and J 4 bases short, with 11 bases between. This CDR3 region has 15 residues.

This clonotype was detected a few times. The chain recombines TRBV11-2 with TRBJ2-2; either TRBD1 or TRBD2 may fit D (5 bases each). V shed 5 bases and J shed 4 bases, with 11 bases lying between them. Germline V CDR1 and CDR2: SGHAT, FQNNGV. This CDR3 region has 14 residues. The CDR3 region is CASSRGYGTGELFF. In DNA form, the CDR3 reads TGTGCCAGCAGCCGGGGCTACGGCACCGGGGAGCTGTTTTTT.

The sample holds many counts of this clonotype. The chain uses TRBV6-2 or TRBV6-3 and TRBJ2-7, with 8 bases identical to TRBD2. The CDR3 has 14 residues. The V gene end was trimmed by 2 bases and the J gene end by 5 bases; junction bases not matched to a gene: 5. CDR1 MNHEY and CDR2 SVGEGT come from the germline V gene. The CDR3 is CASSYAGRGNEQYF. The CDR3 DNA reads TGTGCCAGCAGTTACGCCGGGAGGGGTAACGAGCAGTACTTC.

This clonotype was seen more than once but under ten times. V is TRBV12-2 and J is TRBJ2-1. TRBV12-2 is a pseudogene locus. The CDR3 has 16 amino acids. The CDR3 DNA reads TGTGCAAGTTCCACCTTGACCCTTCTGGGATACAATGAGCAGTTCTTC. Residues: CASSTLTLLGYNEQFF.

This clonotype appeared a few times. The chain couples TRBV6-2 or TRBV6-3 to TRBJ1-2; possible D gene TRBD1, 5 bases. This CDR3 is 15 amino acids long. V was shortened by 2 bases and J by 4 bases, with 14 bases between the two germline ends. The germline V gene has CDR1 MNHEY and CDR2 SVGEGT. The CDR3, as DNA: TGTGCCAGCAGTTACAGTTTGACAGCGACCTATGGCTACACCTTC. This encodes CASSYSLTATYGYTF.

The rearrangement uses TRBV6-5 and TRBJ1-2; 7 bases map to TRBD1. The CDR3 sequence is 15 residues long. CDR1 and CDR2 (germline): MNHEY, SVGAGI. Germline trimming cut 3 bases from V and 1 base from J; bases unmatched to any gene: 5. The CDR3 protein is CASSYAQGFNYGYTF. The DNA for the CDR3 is TGTGCCAGCAGTTATGCACAGGGGTTTAACTATGGCTACACCTTC.

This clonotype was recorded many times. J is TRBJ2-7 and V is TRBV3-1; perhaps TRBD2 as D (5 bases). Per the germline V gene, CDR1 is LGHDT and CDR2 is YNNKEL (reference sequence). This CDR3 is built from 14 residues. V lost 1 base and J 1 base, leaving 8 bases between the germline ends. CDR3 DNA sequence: TGTGCCAGCAGCCAAGCCCAGCGGTCCTACGAGCAGTACTTC. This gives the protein CASSQAQRSYEQYF.